This T cell receptor beta chain was sequenced during a study of T-cell reconstitution after alpha-beta-depleted transplantation in children. Study findings and constraints: In some patients, recipient T cells and intrathymic progenitors surviving conditioning explained high day-60 diversity. Several hundred rapidly expanded clones from non-depleted graft cells reportedly supplied alpha-beta T cells about two months post-transplant. When one year had passed after transplant, most T-cell counts and diversity came from newly produced T cells.

Concerning this clonotype itself: What it binds is unknown.

This CDR3 is 15 amino acids long. V lost 4 bases and J lost 8; bases outside the gene matches: 11. Germline CDR1 reads SGDLS; CDR2 reads YYNGEE. A TCRbeta library incorporating unique molecular identifiers was prepared. Via MiXCR, TCRdb re-called the PCR reads, giving one row per CDR3 protein. The data show hundreds of thousands of distinct CDR3 sequences, with 15% to 20% seen just once and approximately 5% held by the top ten. This specimen consisted of PBMCs, mostly from graft donor cells, obtained 360 days after TCRalphabeta/CD19-depleted stem cell transplant. The genes are TRBV9 and TRBJ2-1; TRBD1 matches at 8 bases. This clonotype originated in a male patient under 18 who had a stem cell transplant for acute lymphoblastic leukemia, so the T cells may come from the graft donor. The DNA of the CDR3 is TGTGCCAGCAGCATTACACCGGGACAGGATCATGAGCAGTTCTTC. Its protein is CASSITPGQDHEQFF.